The 2 T cell receptor beta chains presented below share a single source sample, sequenced in a study of T cell responses to AZD1222 COVID-19 vaccine. Clones were read by immunoSEQ multiplex PCR, and TCRdb kept only the in-frame ones, dropping some. This table has 130,000 to 150,000 clones, 85% to 90% appearing once. This sample comprised peripheral blood, obtained on day 0 of AZD1222 vaccination. These receptors were taken from an adult in good health.

The chain carries TRBV24-1 and TRBJ1-5, with D hard to call. CDR3 length: 15 residues. CDR1 and CDR2 from the germline V gene are KGHDR and SFDVKD. V was clipped by 5 bases and J by 4 bases, with 14 bases between them. The CDR3 sequence is CATSVGSPLNQPQHF. The DNA for the CDR3 is TGTGCCACCAGTGTTGGCAGCCCTCTGAATCAGCCCCAGCATTTT.

This chain joins TRBV12-5 and TRBJ1-1, with D unresolved. The CDR3 length is 15 residues. The V and J ends lost 4 bases and 9 bases respectively, with 21 bases between them. Per the germline V gene, CDR1 is LGHNT and CDR2 is FRNRAP. This CDR3 is CASGYTGPSLTKAFF. CDR3 nucleotides: TGTGCTAGTGGTTACACGGGCCCGAGCTTAACGAAAGCTTTCTTT.